The next 12 T cell receptor beta chains were all read from a single sample in a study of CD8 T cells in Susac syndrome. RNA was extracted with the RNeasy kit, and a quantity of 0.5 to 1 ug was reverse transcribed using random hexamers. TCRdb reprocessed the immunoSEQ multiplex PCR reads with MiXCR, giving one entry per CDR3 protein. The sample shows 150,000 to 180,000 distinct CDR3 sequences, roughly 94% of them seen only once. Specimen: CD8+ T cells from PBMCs. These receptors all come from a human donor with multiple sclerosis.

This chain links TRBV20-1 with TRBJ2-5; 14 positions agree with TRBD2. V lost 2 bases, J lost 2 bases, and 7 bases stayed unmatched. This CDR3 is built from 17 residues. Looked up from germline, CDR1 is DFQATT and CDR2 is SNEGSKA (reference sequence). Here the CDR3 reads CSARHGLAGGLQETQYF. The CDR3 DNA reads as TGCAGTGCTAGACACGGACTAGCGGGGGGCCTACAAGAGACCCAGTACTTC.

In its sample, this clonotype was seen once. This chain connects TRBV28 to TRBJ1-1; 7 bases agree with TRBD1. The CDR3 is made up of 16 amino acids. The germline CDR1 and CDR2 sequences are MDHEN and SYDVKM. J gave up 1 base and V 2 bases, and 7 bases lay outside the gene matches. CDR3 loop: CASSLIRTGANTEAFF. CDR3 DNA: TGTGCCAGCAGTTTAATTAGGACAGGCGCGAACACTGAAGCTTTCTTT.

The chain links TRBV6-1 to TRBJ1-6; no definite D call. This CDR3 region has 16 residues. The V and J ends lost 0 bases and 9 bases respectively, with 15 bases between them. From germline, CDR1 is MNHNS and CDR2 SASEGT. The CDR3 DNA sequence: TGTGCCAGCAGTGAAGCGCTTCGACCTTTGGGTTCACCCCTCCACTTT. Translation gives CASSEALRPLGSPLHF.

This clonotype has just one count. The gene calls are TRBV27 and TRBJ2-3, with 9 bases fitting TRBD1. This CDR3 is 17 amino acids long. With 6 bases clipped from V and 4 bases from J, the junction kept 14 bases outside the gene matches. Germline V gives CDR1 MNHEY, CDR2 SMNVEV (reference sequence). CDR3 sequence: CASSPLRDRVVPDTQYF. CDR3 DNA sequence: TGTGCCAGCAGCCCCCTCCGGGACAGGGTAGTTCCAGATACGCAGTATTTT.

The rearrangement joins TRBV29-1 to TRBJ1-1; unclear D gene. V was clipped by 6 bases and J by 5 bases, with 19 bases between them. Germline V CDR1 and CDR2: SQVTM, ANQGSEA. The CDR3 totals 14 residues. CDR3 loop: CSVAALGLRTEAFF. The CDR3 DNA follows: TGCAGCGTCGCTGCCCTAGGGTTGCGGACTGAAGCTTTCTTT.

This chain links TRBV6-2 or TRBV6-3 with TRBJ1-1; D ambiguous. Per germline, CDR1 MNHEY and CDR2 SVGEGT. Deletions cut 0 bases from V and 6 bases from J, with 5 bases between. The CDR3 contains 12 residues. CDR3 sequence: CASSYSMAEAFF. DNA of the CDR3: TGTGCCAGCAGTTACTCGATGGCTGAAGCTTTCTTT.

The J gene is TRBJ2-7, the V gene TRBV9; a possible D gene is TRBD2 (7 bases). The V end lost 2 bases, the J end lost 5 bases, and 14 bases lay between the germline ends. Germline CDR1 reads SGDLS; CDR2 reads YYNGEE. This CDR3 is 14 amino acids long. The chain's CDR3 is CASSVGGASNEQYF. DNA for the CDR3: TGTGCCAGCAGCGTTGGGGGGGCTTCGAACGAGCAGTACTTC.

This chain connects TRBV7-9 to TRBJ1-1, with TRBD1 as a possible D gene (5 bases). The CDR3 has 15 amino acids. CDR1 and CDR2 (germline): SEHNR, FQNEAQ (reference sequence). V was pared by 7 bases and J by 3 bases, with 18 bases between. CDR3 sequence: CASNSPSGGDTEAFF. CDR3 sequence (DNA): TGTGCCAGCAACTCCCCCAGCGGAGGGGACACTGAAGCTTTCTTT.

The CDR3 nucleotides are TGTGCCAGCAGGTCGGGACAGGGAGGTAATGAGCAGTTCTTC. It yields the protein CASRSGQGGNEQFF. This sequence joins TRBV6-5 and TRBJ2-1; 9 bases are shared with TRBD1. The CDR3 totals 14 residues. Germline CDR1 and CDR2: MNHEY and SVGAGI. V gave up 6 bases and J gave up 7 bases; unmatched junction bases: 7.

The table lists this clonotype with a count of one. The chain has TRBV5-1 and TRBJ2-5, with TRBD1 identical over 10 bases. Germline V CDR1 and CDR2: SGHRS, YFSETQ. This CDR3 spans 16 amino acids. With 3 bases clipped from V and 0 bases from J, the junction kept 5 bases outside the gene matches. The CDR3 loop is CASSSSGQGNQETQYF. The CDR3 nucleotides read TGCGCCAGCAGCTCCTCGGGACAGGGGAACCAAGAGACCCAGTACTTC.

This chain uses TRBV29-1 with TRBJ1-2, with TRBD1 matching 8 bases. Germline values: CDR1 SQVTM, CDR2 ANQGSEA. This CDR3 is 14 amino acids long. With V trimmed by 3 bases and J by 5 bases, 8 bases remained unmatched. CDR3 amino acids: CSVEDRDFSYGYTF. CDR3 nucleotide sequence: TGCAGCGTTGAGGACAGGGATTTTTCGTATGGCTACACCTTC.

The chain carries TRBV10-3 and TRBJ1-4; D gene uncertain. In germline, CDR1 is ENHRY, CDR2 SYGVKD. Trimming removed 0 bases from V and 6 bases from J, with 17 bases in between. This CDR3 contains 17 residues. Here the CDR3 DNA reads TGTGCCATCAGTGAGTCTATGGCTGCCCAACTATATGAAAAACTGTTTTTT. Amino acids: CAISESMAAQLYEKLFF.